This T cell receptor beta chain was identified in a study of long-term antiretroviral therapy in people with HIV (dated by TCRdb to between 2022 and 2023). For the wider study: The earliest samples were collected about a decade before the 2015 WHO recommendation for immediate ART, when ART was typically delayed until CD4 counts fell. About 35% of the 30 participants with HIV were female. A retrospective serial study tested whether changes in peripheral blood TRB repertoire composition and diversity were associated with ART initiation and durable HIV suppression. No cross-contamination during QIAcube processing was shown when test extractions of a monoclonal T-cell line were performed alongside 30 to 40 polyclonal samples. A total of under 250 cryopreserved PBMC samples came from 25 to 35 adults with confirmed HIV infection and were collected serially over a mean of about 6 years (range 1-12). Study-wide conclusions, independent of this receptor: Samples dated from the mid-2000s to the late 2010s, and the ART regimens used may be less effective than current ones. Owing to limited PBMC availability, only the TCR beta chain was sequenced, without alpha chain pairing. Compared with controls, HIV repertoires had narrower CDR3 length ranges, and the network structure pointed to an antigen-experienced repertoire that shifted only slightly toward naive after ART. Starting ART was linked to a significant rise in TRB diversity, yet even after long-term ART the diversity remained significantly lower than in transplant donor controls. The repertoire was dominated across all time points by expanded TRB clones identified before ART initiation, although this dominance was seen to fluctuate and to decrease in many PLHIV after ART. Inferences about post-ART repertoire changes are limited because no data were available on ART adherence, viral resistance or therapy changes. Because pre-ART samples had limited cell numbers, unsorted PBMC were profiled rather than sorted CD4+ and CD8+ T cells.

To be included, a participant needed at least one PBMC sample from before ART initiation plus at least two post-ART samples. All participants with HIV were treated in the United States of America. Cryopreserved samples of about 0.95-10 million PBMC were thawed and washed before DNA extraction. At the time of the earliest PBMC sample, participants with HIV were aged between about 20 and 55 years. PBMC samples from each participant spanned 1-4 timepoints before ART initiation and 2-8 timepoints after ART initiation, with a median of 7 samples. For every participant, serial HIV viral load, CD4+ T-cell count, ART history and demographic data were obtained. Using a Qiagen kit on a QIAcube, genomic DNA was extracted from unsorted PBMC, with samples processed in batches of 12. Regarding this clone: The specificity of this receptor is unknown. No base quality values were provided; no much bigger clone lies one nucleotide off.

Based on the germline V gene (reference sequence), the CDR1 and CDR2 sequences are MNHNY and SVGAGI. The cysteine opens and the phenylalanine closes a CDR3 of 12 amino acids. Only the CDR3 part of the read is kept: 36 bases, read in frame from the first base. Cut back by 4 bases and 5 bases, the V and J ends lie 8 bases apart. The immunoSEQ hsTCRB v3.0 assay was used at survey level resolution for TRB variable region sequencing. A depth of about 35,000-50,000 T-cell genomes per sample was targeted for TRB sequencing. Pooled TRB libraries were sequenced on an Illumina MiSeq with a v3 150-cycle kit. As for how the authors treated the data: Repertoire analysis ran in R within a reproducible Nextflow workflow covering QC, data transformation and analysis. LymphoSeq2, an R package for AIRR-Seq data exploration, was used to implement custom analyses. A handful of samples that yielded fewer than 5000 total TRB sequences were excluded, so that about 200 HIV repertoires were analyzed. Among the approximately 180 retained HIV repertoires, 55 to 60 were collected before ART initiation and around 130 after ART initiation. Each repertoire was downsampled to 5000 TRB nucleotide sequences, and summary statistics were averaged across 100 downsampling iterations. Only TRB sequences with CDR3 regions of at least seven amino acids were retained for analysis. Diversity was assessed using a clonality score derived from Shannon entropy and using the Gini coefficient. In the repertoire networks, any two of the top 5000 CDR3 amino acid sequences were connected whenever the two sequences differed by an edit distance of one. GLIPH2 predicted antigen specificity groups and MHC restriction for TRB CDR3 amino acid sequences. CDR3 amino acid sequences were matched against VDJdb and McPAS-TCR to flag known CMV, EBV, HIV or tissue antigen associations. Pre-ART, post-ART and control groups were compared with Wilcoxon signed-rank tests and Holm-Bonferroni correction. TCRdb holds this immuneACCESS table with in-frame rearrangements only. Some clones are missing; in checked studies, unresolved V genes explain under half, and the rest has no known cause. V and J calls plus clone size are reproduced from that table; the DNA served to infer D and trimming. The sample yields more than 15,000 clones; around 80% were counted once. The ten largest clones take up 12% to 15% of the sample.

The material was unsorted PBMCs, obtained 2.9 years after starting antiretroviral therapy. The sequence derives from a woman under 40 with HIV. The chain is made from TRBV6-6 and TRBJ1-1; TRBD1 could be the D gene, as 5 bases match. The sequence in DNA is TGTGCCAGCAGTTCCTGGGGGACTGAAGCTTTCTTT. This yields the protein CASSSWGTEAFF.